This paragraph covers one TCR beta chain sequence. These data come from a study of cytomegalovirus exposure and HLA in healthy donors. It was with 60 Vbeta and 13 Jbeta primers that the PCR ran. Measured with immunoSEQ multiplex PCR; TCRdb has only the in-frame clones, and not every one. The repertoire includes some 130,000 clones, 60% to 80% of them detected once, and around 2% sits in the top ten. The CDR3 has 14 amino acids. V dropped 5 bases and J dropped 7 bases, with 15 bases sitting between them. CDR1 and CDR2 from the germline V gene are SGHVS and FNYEAQ. The chain uses TRBV7-6 and TRBJ2-1; weak D call: TRBD1 (6 bases). Sequenced material: PBMCs. The sequence came from a young man in good health and CMV-seronegative. The CDR3 DNA sequence: TGTGCCAGCAGCCCGAGGGGGTCTTTTAATGAGCAGTTCTTC. It is translated as CASSPRGSFNEQFF. Full variable domain (missing parts from reference TRBV7-6 and TRBJ2-1): GAGVSQSPRYKVTKRGQDVALRCDPISGHVSLYWYRQALGQGPEFLTYFNYEAQQDKSGLPNDRFSAERPEGSISTLTIQRTEQRDSAMYRCASSPRGSFNEQFFGPGTRLTVL.